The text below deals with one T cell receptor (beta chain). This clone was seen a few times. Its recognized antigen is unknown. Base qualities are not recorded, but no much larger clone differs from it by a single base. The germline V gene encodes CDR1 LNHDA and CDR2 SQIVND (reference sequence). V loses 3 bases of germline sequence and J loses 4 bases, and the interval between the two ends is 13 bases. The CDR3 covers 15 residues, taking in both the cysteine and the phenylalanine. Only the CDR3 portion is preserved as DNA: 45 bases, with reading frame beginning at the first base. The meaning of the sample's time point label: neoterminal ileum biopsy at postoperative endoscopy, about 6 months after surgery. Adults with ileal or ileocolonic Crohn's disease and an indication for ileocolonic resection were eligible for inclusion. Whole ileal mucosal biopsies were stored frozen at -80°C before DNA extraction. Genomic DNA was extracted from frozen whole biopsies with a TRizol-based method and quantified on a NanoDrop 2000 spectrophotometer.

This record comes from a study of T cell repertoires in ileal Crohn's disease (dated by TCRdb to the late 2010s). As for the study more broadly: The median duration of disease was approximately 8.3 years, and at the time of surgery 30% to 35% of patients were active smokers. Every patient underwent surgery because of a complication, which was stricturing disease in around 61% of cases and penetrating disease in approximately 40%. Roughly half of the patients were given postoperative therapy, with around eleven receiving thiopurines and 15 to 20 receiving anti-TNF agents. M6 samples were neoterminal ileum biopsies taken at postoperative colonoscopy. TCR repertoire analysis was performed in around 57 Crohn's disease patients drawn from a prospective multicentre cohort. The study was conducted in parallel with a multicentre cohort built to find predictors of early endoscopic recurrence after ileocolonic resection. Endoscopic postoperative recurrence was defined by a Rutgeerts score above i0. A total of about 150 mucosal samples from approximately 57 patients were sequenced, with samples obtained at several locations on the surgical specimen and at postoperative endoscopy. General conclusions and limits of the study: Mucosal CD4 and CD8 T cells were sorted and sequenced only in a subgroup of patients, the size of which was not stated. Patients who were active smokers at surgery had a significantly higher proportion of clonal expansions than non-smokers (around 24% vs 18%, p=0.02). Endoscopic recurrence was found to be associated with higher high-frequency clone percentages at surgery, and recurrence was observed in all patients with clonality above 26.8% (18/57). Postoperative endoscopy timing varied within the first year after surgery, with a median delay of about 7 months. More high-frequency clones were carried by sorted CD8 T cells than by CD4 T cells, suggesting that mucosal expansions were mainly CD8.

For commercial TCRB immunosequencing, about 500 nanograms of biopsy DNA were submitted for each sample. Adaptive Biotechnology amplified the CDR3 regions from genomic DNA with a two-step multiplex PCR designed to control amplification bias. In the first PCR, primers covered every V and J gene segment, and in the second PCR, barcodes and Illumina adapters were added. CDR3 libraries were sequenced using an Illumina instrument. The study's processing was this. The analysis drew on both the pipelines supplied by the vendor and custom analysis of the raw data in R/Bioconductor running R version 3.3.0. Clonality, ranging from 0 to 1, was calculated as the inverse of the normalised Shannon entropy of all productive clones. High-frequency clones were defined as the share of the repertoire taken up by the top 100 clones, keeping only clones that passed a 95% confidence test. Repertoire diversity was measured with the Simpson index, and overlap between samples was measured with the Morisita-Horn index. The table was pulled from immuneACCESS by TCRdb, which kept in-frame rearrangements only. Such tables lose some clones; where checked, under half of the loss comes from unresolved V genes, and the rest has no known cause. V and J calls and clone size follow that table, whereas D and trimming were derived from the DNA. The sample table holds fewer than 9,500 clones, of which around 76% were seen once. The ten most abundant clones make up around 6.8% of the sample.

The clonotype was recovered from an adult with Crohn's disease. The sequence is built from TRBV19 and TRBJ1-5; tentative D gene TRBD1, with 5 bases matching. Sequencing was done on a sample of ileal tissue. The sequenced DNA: TGTGCCAGTAGTATTGGCGGGGGATGGAATCAGCCCCAGCATTTT. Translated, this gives CASSIGGGWNQPQHF.